The clone carrying this T cell receptor beta chain was seen a handful of times. This sample was included in a study of blood T cell repertoires in COVID-19. The repertoire was sequenced with immunoSEQ multiplex PCR; TCRdb's copy has only in-frame clones and lacks some. This table has 180,000 or so clones, approximately 83% appearing once. CDR1 LNHDA and CDR2 SQIVND come from the germline V gene (reference sequence). Trimming cost V 3 bases and J 7 bases; bases outside gene matches: 7. The CDR3 is made up of 15 amino acids. The chain recombines TRBV19 with TRBJ2-1; the match to TRBD2 covers 9 bases. The sample was peripheral blood. This TCR was recovered from a man aged 60 to 75 with acute or convalescent COVID-19. In DNA, the CDR3 is TGTGCCAGTAGTATCCCCCTAGCGGGACCTAATGAGCAGTTCTTC. This sequence encodes CASSIPLAGPNEQFF.